This is a list of T cell receptor beta chains from one sample in a study of blood T cell repertoires in COVID-19. Using immunoSEQ multiplex PCR, the repertoire was profiled, and TCRdb retains in-frame clones only, with some absent. The sample contains under 250,000 clones, approximately 85% of which appear only once. The sequencing input was peripheral blood. Receptors originate from a woman aged 45 to 65 with active or convalescent COVID-19. CDR3s include the opening cysteine and the closing phenylalanine or tryptophan. The order of the fields is J gene, V gene, clone size, D gene, CDR3 DNA, CDR3 protein. D genes are given only for firm matches. Clone size appears in some rows only: once, few, many, or a class for an expanded clone.

TRBJ2-1	TRBV6-5	.	.	TGTGCCAGCAGTTGGGCCGTAGGGCCCCAAGGGGTCCAATTCTTC	CASSWAVGPQGVQFF
TRBJ1-3	TRBV30	.	.	TGTGCCTCGGGGACCGGACGGGAAAACACCATATATTTT	CASGTGRENTIYF
TRBJ2-1	TRBV10-2	.	TRBD2	TGCGCCAGCAGCTATTCACTAGCGGGAGGGCTGGCTGAGCAGTTCTTC	CASSYSLAGGLAEQFF
TRBJ2-1	TRBV3-1/TRBV3-2	few	TRBD2	TGTGCCAGCAGCCAAGAAAACCTAGCGGGAGGAAATGAGCAGTTCTTC	CASSQENLAGGNEQFF
TRBJ2-4	TRBV3-1/TRBV3-2	.	TRBD2	TGTGCCAGCAGCCAAGTCCGGGGGGGCGTCGCCAAAAACATTCAGTACTTC	CASSQVRGGVAKNIQYF
TRBJ1-1	TRBV28	many	.	TGTGCCAGCAATTACGCGGACACTGAAGCTTTCTTT	CASNYADTEAFF
TRBJ2-2	TRBV12-3/TRBV12-4	.	.	TGTGCCGCCAGGGTGTTTGGCGGGGAGCTGTTTTTT	CAARVFGGELFF
TRBJ2-1	TRBV7-3	once	TRBD2	TGTGCCAGCAGCTTAAGGCGGGAGAATGAGCAGTTCTTC	CASSLRRENEQFF
TRBJ2-2	TRBV19	.	TRBD1	TGTGCCAGTAGATACAGGGGGTACGACACCGGGGAGCTGTTTTTT	CASRYRGYDTGELFF
TRBJ2-5	TRBV18	.	TRBD2	TGTGCCAGCTCGCAGCGGGGCCAAGAGACCCAGTACTTC	CASSQRGQETQYF
TRBJ2-3	TRBV4-1	.	TRBD2	TGCGCCAGCAGCCCGACAGCGGGGGGCACAGATACGCAGTATTTT	CASSPTAGGTDTQYF
TRBJ1-2	TRBV29-1	.	TRBD1	TGCAGCGTTAAGGGGGCAGGAGGCTACACCTTC	CSVKGAGGYTF
TRBJ2-1	TRBV24-1	.	TRBD2	TGTGCCACCAGTGACCCAAGCGGGGGGGCTCGTAATGAGCAGTTCTTC	CATSDPSGGARNEQFF
TRBJ1-3	TRBV5-6	.	.	TGTGCCAGCAGCCGGGGTTTTTCTGGAAACACCATATATTTT	CASSRGFSGNTIYF
TRBJ1-1	TRBV28	many	.	TGTGCCAGCGGGTTCGAGACAGGACTCACTGAAGCTTTCTTT	CASGFETGLTEAFF
TRBJ2-5	TRBV5-1	.	TRBD2	TGCGCCAGCAGCTCCGGGACTAGCGGGGGAACCCAAGAGACCCAGTACTTC	CASSSGTSGGTQETQYF
TRBJ2-1	TRBV5-4	.	TRBD1	TGTGCCAGCAGCGCGGACAGGGGAAGTCGCAATGAGCAGTTCTTC	CASSADRGSRNEQFF
TRBJ1-2	TRBV3-1/TRBV3-2	.	TRBD1	TGTGCCAGCAGCCCCCGGGACAGGGACAACTATGGCTACACCTTC	CASSPRDRDNYGYTF
TRBJ1-1	TRBV5-1	once	TRBD1	TGCGCCAGCAGCCCGGACAGGTATGAAGCTTTCTTT	CASSPDRYEAFF
TRBJ1-2	TRBV28	.	.	TGTGCCAGCAGTCGAGGAGCCTATGGCTACACCTTC	CASSRGAYGYTF
TRBJ2-6	TRBV4-1	.	TRBD1	TGCGCCAGCAGCTTGCGACAGGGGGCGGAAGGGGCCAACGTCCTGACTTTC	CASSLRQGAEGANVLTF
TRBJ2-7	TRBV6-5	.	.	TGTGCCAGCAGAATTACAGGGAGCTCCTACGAGCAGTACTTC	CASRITGSSYEQYF
TRBJ1-5	TRBV19	once	.	TGTGCCAGTAGTATAGTTGACAGCCTAAATCAGCCCCAGCATTTT	CASSIVDSLNQPQHF
TRBJ1-5	TRBV7-6	.	.	TGTGCCAGCAGCTTAGGTTGGGCAGGGTTTCAGCCCCAGCATTTT	CASSLGWAGFQPQHF
TRBJ2-3	TRBV6-5	.	.	TGTGCCAGCAGAGCAGGTCCTAGCACAGATACGCAGTATTTT	CASRAGPSTDTQYF
TRBJ1-3	TRBV7-2	.	.	TGTGCCAGCAGCTTGGGGCAGCCAAGCTCTGGAAACACCATATATTTT	CASSLGQPSSGNTIYF
TRBJ2-1	TRBV24-1	.	.	TGTGCCACCAAGGAGACAGGCACCAATGAGCAGTTCTTC	CATKETGTNEQFF
TRBJ1-1	TRBV21-1	.	.	TGTGCCAGCAGCATTCCGACAGGGTTCGGGCGCACTGAAGCTTTCTTT	CASSIPTGFGRTEAFF
TRBJ2-5	TRBV19	once	.	TGTGCCAGCGCCATTGTGGGGTCGGGAACAGGGAGTAGCGAGACCCAGTACTTC	CASAIVGSGTGSSETQYF
TRBJ2-2	TRBV7-9	.	.	TGTGCCAGCAGCTTAGAAGGGGTCGGGGAGCTGTTTTTT	CASSLEGVGELFF
TRBJ2-5	TRBV12-3/TRBV12-4	.	TRBD1	TGTGCCAGCAGTAACAGGGGTGGCGAGACCCAGTACTTC	CASSNRGGETQYF
TRBJ2-2	TRBV19	.	.	TGTGCCAGTATTCCAGCGAACACCGGGGAGCTGTTTTTT	CASIPANTGELFF
TRBJ2-1	TRBV6-1	few	.	TGTGCCAGCAGTGAGGGGACACAGCACAACAATGAGCAGTTCTTC	CASSEGTQHNNEQFF
TRBJ2-7	TRBV28	once	TRBD1	TGTGCCAGCAGTTTGAGGACACCCGGACAGGGCTTCGAGCAGTACTTC	CASSLRTPGQGFEQYF
TRBJ1-4	TRBV21-1	.	.	TGTGCCAGCAGCAAAGATCGGAGGGAGGAGTATGAAAAACTGTTTTTT	CASSKDRREEYEKLFF
TRBJ1-2	TRBV2	.	.	TGTGCCAGCAGTGAATCCCCACTGAACTATGGCTACACCTTC	CASSESPLNYGYTF
TRBJ1-4	TRBV7-6	few	.	TGTGCCAGCAGCTTAGGGGTGGGCACTAATGAAAAACTGTTTTTT	CASSLGVGTNEKLFF
TRBJ1-2	TRBV30	.	.	TGTGCCTGGGCATGGCCCGCAGGAGGGTATGGCTACACCTTC	CAWAWPAGGYGYTF
TRBJ1-6	TRBV14	.	TRBD1	TGTGCCAGCAGCTCCCGGGACAGCTATAATTCACCCCTCCACTTT	CASSSRDSYNSPLHF
TRBJ1-4	TRBV2	.	.	TGTGCCAGCGGACTCGGGGGGCGGGCTGAAAAACTGTTTTTT	CASGLGGRAEKLFF
TRBJ1-6	TRBV6-1	.	TRBD1	TGTGCCAGCAGTGAAGACAGGGGGCTCTCACCCCTCCACTTT	CASSEDRGLSPLHF
TRBJ1-6	TRBV18	.	TRBD1	TGTGCCAGCTCACCAATAGGGACAGAGGCCTATAATTCACCCCTCCACTTT	CASSPIGTEAYNSPLHF
TRBJ1-6	TRBV30	.	TRBD1	TGTGCCTGGAGAACAGGGGGAAACTCACCCCTCCACTTT	CAWRTGGNSPLHF
TRBJ2-1	TRBV9	.	.	TGTGCCAGCAGTCCTAGCTCCTACAATGAGCAGTTCTTC	CASSPSSYNEQFF